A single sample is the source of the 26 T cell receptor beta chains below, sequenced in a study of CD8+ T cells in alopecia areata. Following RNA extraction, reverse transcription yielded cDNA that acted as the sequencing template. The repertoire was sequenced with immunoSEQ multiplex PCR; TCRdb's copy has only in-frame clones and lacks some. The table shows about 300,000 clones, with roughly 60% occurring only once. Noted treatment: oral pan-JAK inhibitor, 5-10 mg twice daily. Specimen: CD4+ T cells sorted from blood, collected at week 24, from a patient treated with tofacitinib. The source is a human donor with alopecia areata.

The CDR3 nucleotides are TGTGCCAGCAGTTTATCAGGGGTCGGGGGCTATGGCTACACCTTC. It is translated as CASSLSGVGGYGYTF. The V call is TRBV27, the J call TRBJ1-2; tentative D call: TRBD1 (5 bases). The CDR3 totals 15 residues. V lost 0 bases, J lost 4 bases, and 12 bases lay in between. Germline CDR1 MNHEY, CDR2 SMNVEV (reference sequence).

This chain's CDR3 is CASSSWQGRYGYTF. CDR3 nucleotides: TGTGCCAGCAGCTCCTGGCAGGGGCGCTATGGCTACACCTTC. The chain has TRBV5-6 and TRBJ1-2; perhaps TRBD1 as D (6 bases). Germline CDR1 reads SGHDT; CDR2 reads YYEEEE. The CDR3 extends over 14 amino acids. Trimming pared 3 bases from V and 4 bases from J, leaving 13 bases between.

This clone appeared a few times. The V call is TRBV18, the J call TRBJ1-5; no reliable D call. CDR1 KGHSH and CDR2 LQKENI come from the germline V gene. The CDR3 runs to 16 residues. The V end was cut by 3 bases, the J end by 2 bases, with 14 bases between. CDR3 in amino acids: CASSPLNARGNQPQHF. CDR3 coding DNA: TGTGCCAGCTCACCCCTAAATGCTAGGGGCAATCAGCCCCAGCATTTT.

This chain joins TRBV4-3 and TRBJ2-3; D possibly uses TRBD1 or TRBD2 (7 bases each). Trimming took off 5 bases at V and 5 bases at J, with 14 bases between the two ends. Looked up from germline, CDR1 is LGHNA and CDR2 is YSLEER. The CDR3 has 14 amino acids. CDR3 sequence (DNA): TGCGCCAGCAGCGTGGCAGGGGGGGGAGATACGCAGTATTTT. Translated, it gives CASSVAGGGDTQYF.

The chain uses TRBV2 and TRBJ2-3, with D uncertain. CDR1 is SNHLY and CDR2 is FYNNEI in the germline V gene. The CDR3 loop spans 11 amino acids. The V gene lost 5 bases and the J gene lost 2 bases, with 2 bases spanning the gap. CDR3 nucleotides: TGTGCCAGCAGTTTCACAGATACGCAGTATTTT. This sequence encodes CASSFTDTQYF.

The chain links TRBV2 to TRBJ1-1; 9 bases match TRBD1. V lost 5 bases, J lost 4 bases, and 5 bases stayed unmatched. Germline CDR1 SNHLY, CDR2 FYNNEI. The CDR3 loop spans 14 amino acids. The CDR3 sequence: CASSLQGAGTEAFF. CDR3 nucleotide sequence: TGTGCCAGCAGTTTACAGGGGGCCGGCACTGAAGCTTTCTTT.

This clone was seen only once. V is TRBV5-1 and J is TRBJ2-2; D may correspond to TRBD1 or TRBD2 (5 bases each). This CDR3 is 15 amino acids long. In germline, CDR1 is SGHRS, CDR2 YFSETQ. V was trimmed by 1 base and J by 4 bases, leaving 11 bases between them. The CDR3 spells CASSLSTGGTGELFF. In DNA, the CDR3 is TGCGCCAGCAGCTTGAGCACAGGAGGCACCGGGGAGCTGTTTTTT.

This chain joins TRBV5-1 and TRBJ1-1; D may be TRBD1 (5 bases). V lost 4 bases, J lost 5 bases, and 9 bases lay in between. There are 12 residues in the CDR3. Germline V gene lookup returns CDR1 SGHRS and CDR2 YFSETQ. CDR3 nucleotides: TGCGCCAGCAGCCTCCCAGGGACTGAAGCTTTCTTT. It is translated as CASSLPGTEAFF.

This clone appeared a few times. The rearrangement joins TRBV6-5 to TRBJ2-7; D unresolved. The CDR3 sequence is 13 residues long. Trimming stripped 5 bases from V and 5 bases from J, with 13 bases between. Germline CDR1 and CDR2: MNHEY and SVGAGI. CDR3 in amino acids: CASSLLVANEQYF. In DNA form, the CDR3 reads TGTGCCAGCAGTCTCCTCGTGGCCAACGAGCAGTACTTC.

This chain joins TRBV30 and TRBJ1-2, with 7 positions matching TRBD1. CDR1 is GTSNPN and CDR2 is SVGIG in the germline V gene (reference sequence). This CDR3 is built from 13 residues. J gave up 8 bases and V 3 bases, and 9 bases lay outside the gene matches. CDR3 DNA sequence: TGTGCCTGGAGATCATACAGGGGAGCCGGCTACACCTTC. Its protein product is CAWRSYRGAGYTF.

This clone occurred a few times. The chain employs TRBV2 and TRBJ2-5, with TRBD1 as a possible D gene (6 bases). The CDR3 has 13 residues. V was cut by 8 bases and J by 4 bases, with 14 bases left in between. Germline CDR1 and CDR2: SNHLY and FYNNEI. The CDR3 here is CASSDREGETQYF. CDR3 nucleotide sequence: TGTGCCAGCTCGGACAGAGAGGGAGAGACCCAGTACTTC.

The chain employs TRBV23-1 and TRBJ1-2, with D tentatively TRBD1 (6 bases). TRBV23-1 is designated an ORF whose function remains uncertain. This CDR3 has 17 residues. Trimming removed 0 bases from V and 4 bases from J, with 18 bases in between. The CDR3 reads CASSQSKGQGYTYGYTF. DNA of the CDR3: TGCGCCAGCAGTCAATCGAAGGGGCAGGGGTACACCTATGGCTACACCTTC.

Here the CDR3 DNA reads TGTGCCAGCAGCGTATCAGGGCTCGGGGAGCTGTTTTTT. It is translated as CASSVSGLGELFF. This chain uses TRBV9 with TRBJ2-2; D possibly corresponds to TRBD1 (5 bases). This CDR3 is built from 13 residues. V lost 1 base and J lost 7, with 8 bases in between. Germline assignment: CDR1 SGDLS and CDR2 YYNGEE.

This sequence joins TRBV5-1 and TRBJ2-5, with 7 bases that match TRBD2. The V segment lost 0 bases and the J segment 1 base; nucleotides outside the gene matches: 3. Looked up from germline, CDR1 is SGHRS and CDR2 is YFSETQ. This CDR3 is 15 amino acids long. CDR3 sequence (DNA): TGCGCCAGCAGCTTGGCCGGGACTATCCAAGAGACCCAGTACTTC. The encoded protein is CASSLAGTIQETQYF.

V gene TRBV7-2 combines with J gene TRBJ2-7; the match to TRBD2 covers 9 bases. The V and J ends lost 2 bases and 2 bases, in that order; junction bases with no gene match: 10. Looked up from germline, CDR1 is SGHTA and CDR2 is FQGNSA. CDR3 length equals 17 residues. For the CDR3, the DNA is TGTGCCAGCAGCTTACAGGTCGGGACTAGCTTTCCCTACGAGCAGTACTTC. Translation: CASSLQVGTSFPYEQYF.

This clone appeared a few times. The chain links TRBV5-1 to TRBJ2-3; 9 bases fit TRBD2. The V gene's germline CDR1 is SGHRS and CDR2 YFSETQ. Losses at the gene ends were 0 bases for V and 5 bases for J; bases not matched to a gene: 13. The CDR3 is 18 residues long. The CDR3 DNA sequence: TGCGCCAGCAGCTTGGATAGGGGCCCAGCGGGGGGTTTAGATACGCAGTATTTT. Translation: CASSLDRGPAGGLDTQYF.

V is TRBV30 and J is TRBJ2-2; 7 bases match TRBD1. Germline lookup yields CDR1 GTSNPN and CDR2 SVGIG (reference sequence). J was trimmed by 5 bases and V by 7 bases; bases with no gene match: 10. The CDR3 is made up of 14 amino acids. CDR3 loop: CASLGGQRTGELFF. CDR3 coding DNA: TGTGCCTCCCTAGGGGGACAGCGAACCGGGGAGCTGTTTTTT.

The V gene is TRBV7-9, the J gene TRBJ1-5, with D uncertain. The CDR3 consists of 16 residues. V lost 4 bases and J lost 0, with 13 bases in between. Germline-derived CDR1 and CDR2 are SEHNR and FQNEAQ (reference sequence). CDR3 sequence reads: CASSYQPGASNQPQHF. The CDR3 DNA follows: TGTGCCAGCAGCTATCAGCCGGGTGCTAGCAATCAGCCCCAGCATTTT.

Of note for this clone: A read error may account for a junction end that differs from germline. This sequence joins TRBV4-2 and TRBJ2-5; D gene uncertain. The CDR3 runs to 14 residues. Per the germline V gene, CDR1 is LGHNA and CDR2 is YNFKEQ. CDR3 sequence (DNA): TGTGCCAGCAGCCAAGATCACTTCCTCCCTGAGTTGCACTTC. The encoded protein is CASSQDHFLPELHF.

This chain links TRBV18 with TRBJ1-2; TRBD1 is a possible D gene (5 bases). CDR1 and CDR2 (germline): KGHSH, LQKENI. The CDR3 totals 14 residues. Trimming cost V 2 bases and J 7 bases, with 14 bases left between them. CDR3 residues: CASSPLTDISGYTF. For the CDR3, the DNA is TGTGCCAGCTCACCATTGACAGATATCTCTGGCTACACCTTC.

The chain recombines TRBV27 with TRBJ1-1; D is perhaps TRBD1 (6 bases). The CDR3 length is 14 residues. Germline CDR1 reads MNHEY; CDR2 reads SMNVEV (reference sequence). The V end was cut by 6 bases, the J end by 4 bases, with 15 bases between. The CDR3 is CASRQQGGGTEAFF. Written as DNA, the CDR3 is TGTGCCAGCAGACAACAAGGAGGGGGCACTGAAGCTTTCTTT.

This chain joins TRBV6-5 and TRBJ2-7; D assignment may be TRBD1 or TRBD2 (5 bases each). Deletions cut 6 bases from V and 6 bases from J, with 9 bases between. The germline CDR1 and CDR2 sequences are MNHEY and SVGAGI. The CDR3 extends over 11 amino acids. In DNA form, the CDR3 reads TGTGCCAGCAGCTTGGGGGTCGAGCAGTACTTC. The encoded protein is CASSLGVEQYF.

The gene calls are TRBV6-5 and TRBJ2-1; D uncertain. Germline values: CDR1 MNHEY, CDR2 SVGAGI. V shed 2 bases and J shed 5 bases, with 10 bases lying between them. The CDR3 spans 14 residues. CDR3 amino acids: CASSYSSLNNEQFF. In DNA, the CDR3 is TGTGCCAGCAGTTACAGCAGCTTAAACAATGAGCAGTTCTTC.

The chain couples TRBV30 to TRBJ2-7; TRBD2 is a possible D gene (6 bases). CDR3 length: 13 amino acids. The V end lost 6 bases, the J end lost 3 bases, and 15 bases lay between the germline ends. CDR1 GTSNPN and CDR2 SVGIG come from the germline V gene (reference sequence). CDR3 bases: TGTGCCTGCAAGCCGGGACTTGGCTACGAGCAGTACTTC. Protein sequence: CACKPGLGYEQYF.

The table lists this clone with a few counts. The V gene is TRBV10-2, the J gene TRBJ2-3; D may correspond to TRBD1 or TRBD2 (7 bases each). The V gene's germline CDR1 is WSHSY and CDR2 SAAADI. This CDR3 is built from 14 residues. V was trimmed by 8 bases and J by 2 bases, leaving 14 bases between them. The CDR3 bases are TGCGCCAGCGGCGGGGGACAGTCCACAGATACGCAGTATTTT. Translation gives CASGGGQSTDTQYF.

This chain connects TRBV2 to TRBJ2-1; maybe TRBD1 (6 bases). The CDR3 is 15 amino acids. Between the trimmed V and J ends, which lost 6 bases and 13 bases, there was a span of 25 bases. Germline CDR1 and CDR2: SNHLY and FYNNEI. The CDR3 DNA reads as TGTGCCAGCAGGGCTACCCTCCGGACAGCCCGCCTCCAGTTCTTC. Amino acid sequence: CASRATLRTARLQFF.